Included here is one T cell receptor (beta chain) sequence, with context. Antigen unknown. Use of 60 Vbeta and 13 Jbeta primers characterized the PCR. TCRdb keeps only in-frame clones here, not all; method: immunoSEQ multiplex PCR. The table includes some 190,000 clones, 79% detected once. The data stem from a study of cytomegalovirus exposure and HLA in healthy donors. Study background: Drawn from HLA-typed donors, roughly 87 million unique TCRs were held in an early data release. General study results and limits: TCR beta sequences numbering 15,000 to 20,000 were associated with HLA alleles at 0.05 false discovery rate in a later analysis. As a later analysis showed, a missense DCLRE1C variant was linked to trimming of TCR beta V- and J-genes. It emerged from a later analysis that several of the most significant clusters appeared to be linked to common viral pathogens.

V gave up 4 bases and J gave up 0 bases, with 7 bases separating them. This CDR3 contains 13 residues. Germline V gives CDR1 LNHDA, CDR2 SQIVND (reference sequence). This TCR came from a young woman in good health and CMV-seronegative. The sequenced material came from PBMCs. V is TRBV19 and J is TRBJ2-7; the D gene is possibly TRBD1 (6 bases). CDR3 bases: TGTGCCAGTAGTAGGGACAACTCCTACGAGCAGTACTTC. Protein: CASSRDNSYEQYF.